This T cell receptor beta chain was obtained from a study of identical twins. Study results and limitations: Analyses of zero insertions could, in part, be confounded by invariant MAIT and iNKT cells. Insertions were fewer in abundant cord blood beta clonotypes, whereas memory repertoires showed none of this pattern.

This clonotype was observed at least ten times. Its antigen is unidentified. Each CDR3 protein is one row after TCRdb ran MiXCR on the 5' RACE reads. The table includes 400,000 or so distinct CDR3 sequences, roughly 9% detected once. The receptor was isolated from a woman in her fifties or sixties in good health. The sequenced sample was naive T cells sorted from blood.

This CDR3 is CASSSFEQYQETQYF. As DNA, the CDR3 is TGTGCCAGCAGTTCATTCGAACAGTACCAAGAGACCCAGTACTTC. The gene calls are TRBV12-3 or TRBV12-4 and TRBJ2-5; D gene uncertain. The CDR3 consists of 15 residues. Deletions cut 4 bases from V and 0 bases from J, with 12 bases between.